This T cell receptor beta chain derives from a study of pediatric ulcerative colitis (dated by TCRdb to about 2019). Regarding the research as a whole: From eight or nine newly diagnosed, treatment-naive pediatric ulcerative colitis patients and a handful of non-IBD control children, paired blood and rectal samples were collected.

Through the immunoSEQ TRB Survey service, multiplex V and J primers were used to amplify rearranged CDR3 beta regions from genomic DNA. To keep sequencing depth the same across samples, survey-level depth of up to 500,000 reads per sample was applied. The libraries were purified, combined into pools and sequenced with Illumina technology. In the authors' own workflow: Productive clonality, sample overlap, pairwise scatters, CDR3 beta length, V/D/J gene usage and productiveness were all assessed with the immunoSEQ online tools. Calculated diversity was defined as the number of unique rearrangements divided by total templates times 100, and Shannon and Simpson indices were additionally computed. Principal component analysis used the R prcomp function and ggbiplot package on Z-score normalized data. Blood-rectal clonal overlap within each subject was quantified with Morisita's index. Imported from immuneACCESS, the table was reduced by TCRdb to in-frame sequences with V and J called. These copies leave out some clones; in studies compared against another copy, an unresolved V gene accounts for under half, and the cause of the remainder is not known. The V and J calls and clone size are taken from that table; D and trimming were inferred from the DNA. A total of tens of thousands of clones appear in this sample, 87% of them only once. Jointly, the top ten make up approximately 1.5% of the sample.

In controls, colonoscopy was performed for suspected IBD, macroscopically and histologically normal endoscopy was observed, and no IBD diagnosis was made within the following year. A blood sample was obtained concurrently with the colonoscopy. The Wizard kit (Promega) was used to extract genomic DNA from both blood and intestinal samples. About this clone: Its target antigen remains unknown. A junction boundary mismatches the germline segment, possibly from a read error.

Study-wide conclusions, independent of this receptor: Significantly higher autologous blood-rectal clonal overlap was found in ulcerative colitis patients than in controls, which suggested increased T cell trafficking to inflamed tissue. For technical reasons, the blood samples of a couple of patients yielded substantially fewer templates, so those samples were excluded from the blood-rectal overlap analysis. The healthy control group was small, with only four individuals. Because the repertoires came from total lymphocyte DNA, rare subsets such as regulatory T cells may have patterns that are not reflected. Two rectal CDR3 clonotypes were found in every ulcerative colitis patient but in no control. Rectal repertoire features separated controls, mild-moderate and acute severe colitis patients; acute severe colitis showed reduced rectal diversity due to clonal expansions.

CDR1 and CDR2 are drawn from the germline V gene: SGHDT, YYEEEE. The CDR3, cysteine through phenylalanine, is 14 amino acids long. Of all the DNA, just the CDR3 is kept, 42 bases in frame from base 1. This sequence originates from a boy younger than 18 who was a control in a study of pediatric ulcerative colitis. The chain is made from TRBV5-6 and TRBJ1-3; TRBD1 aligns with 10 central bases. Sequenced: blood. The encoded CDR3 is CASSRQGAGNTIYF. The sequence in DNA is TGTGCCAGCAGCAGACAGGGGGCTGGTAACACCATATATTTT. Reference TRBV5-6 and TRBJ1-3 proteins supply the regions before and after the CDR3; the full variable domain is: DAGVTQSPTHLIKTRGQQVTLRCSPKSGHDTVSWYQQALGQGPQFIFQYYEEEERQRGNFPDRFSGHQFPNYSSELNVNALLLGDSALYLCASSRQGAGNTIYFGEGSWLTVV.